What follows are 21 T cell receptor beta chains derived from one specimen sequenced in a study of T cell repertoires in cytomegalovirus infection. TCRdb recomputed calls from the reads with MiXCR, one row per CDR3 protein. The sample has around 900,000 distinct CDR3 sequences, more than 25% seen once. Which antigens these TCRs recognize remains unknown. The source was cultured CD8+ T cells from PBMCs, collected from culture after CMV antigen stimulation. Receptor source: a human donor in good health (CMV status not recorded). Some clones in this sample may be carry-over from other donors' samples.

The chain joins TRBV6-2 or TRBV6-3 to TRBJ2-1; a possible D gene is TRBD2 (5 bases). CDR1 is MNHEY, CDR2 SVGEGT, per germline. This CDR3 is built from 12 residues. V was shortened by 3 bases and J by 9 bases, with 9 bases between the two germline ends. The CDR3 bases are TGTGCCAGCAGTTATTACAGCGGTGAGCAGTTCTTC. It is translated as CASSYYSGEQFF.

The chain has TRBV28 and TRBJ2-1; D gene unclear. CDR3 size: 15 residues. Trimming took off 3 bases at V and 9 bases at J, with 18 bases between the two ends. The V gene's germline CDR1 is MDHEN and CDR2 SYDVKM. In DNA form, the CDR3 reads TGTGCCAGCAGTTTCGTCCAGGAGCTCGTGGGTGAGCAGTTCTTC. Its protein product is CASSFVQELVGEQFF.

In this sample, this clonotype turned up a few times. The rearrangement uses TRBV27 and TRBJ1-2; 9 bases map to TRBD1. Germline CDR1 and CDR2: MNHEY and SMNVEV (reference sequence). CDR3 size: 17 residues. The junction had 13 bases not matched to a gene; V was cut back by 0 bases and J by 8 bases. The CDR3 loop reads CASSLSRQGDPALGYTF. CDR3 in DNA: TGTGCCAGCAGTTTATCGAGACAGGGGGATCCGGCCTTAGGCTACACCTTC.

This clonotype has a count of ten or more. The chain has TRBV7-6 and TRBJ1-6, with 12 bases matching TRBD1. CDR1 and CDR2 (germline): SGHVS, FNYEAQ. Unmatched junction bases numbered 4, after V lost 0 bases and J lost 7 bases. This CDR3 is built from 17 residues. The CDR3 DNA is TGTGCCAGCAGCTTAGCTACCGGGACAGGGGGCAATTCACCCCTCCACTTT. It yields the protein CASSLATGTGGNSPLHF.

V is TRBV10-3 and J is TRBJ1-2, with D tentatively TRBD1 (5 bases). Per the germline V gene, CDR1 is ENHRY and CDR2 is SYGVKD. The V end lost 9 bases, the J end lost 2 bases, and 13 bases lay between the germline ends. CDR3 length: 13 amino acids. CDR3 DNA sequence: TGTGCCATAAAATCGGGACGGAACTATGGCTACACCTTC. This sequence encodes CAIKSGRNYGYTF.

The gene calls are TRBV6-6 and TRBJ1-3, with D perhaps matching TRBD1 (6 bases). Trimming removed 6 bases at V and 9 bases at J, with 18 bases between. This CDR3 is built from 14 residues. The germline V gene has CDR1 MNHNY and CDR2 SVGAGI (reference sequence). CDR3 bases: TGTGCCAGCAGCGCCAGGGGCCCTGCCGGCACCATATATTTT. Translated: CASSARGPAGTIYF.

The chain carries TRBV12-5 and TRBJ1-6; possibly TRBD1 for D (5 bases). Germline V gives CDR1 LGHNT, CDR2 FRNRAP. Trimming took 6 bases from V and 5 from J, leaving 11 bases between them. This CDR3 comprises 14 residues. CDR3 in amino acids: CASGPGPHNSPLHF. The CDR3 DNA follows: TGTGCTAGTGGCCCAGGGCCCCATAATTCACCCCTCCACTTT.

The gene calls are TRBV20-1 and TRBJ2-1; weak D call: TRBD1 (6 bases). V dropped 3 bases and J dropped 12 bases, with 12 bases sitting between them. Germline V gene data show CDR1 as DFQATT and CDR2 as SNEGSKA (reference sequence). The CDR3 has 11 amino acids. The CDR3 DNA reads TGCAGTGCTAGGACAGGCCAAGGGCAGTTCTTC. Its translation: CSARTGQGQFF.

V usage is TRBV12-5 and J usage is TRBJ2-3, with 13 bases identical to TRBD2. Germline CDR1 is LGHNT and CDR2 is FRNRAP. The CDR3 length is 19 residues. The V and J ends lost 6 bases and 0 bases, in that order; junction bases with no gene match: 12. CDR3 amino acids: CASGFPGLAGKTSTDTQYF. The CDR3 DNA reads TGTGCTAGTGGATTCCCGGGACTAGCGGGGAAAACTAGCACAGATACGCAGTATTTT.

This clonotype occurred a few times. The rearrangement links TRBV28 to TRBJ2-2, with TRBD1 identical over 7 bases. The CDR3 length is 15 residues. CDR1 and CDR2 from the germline V gene are MDHEN and SYDVKM. The ends lost 5 bases at V and 4 bases at J; junction bases unmatched: 7. The CDR3 sequence: CASSPRDRTTGELFF. DNA for the CDR3: TGTGCCAGCAGTCCTAGGGACAGAACCACCGGGGAGCTGTTTTTT.

This clonotype was seen more than once but under ten times. The chain joins TRBV5-1 to TRBJ1-1, with TRBD1 as a possible D gene (6 bases). Deletions cut 9 bases from V and 5 bases from J, with 14 bases between. The length of the CDR3 is 12 residues. Germline V gives CDR1 SGHRS, CDR2 YFSETQ. The CDR3 loop reads CATSGDGTEAFF. The CDR3 nucleotides are TGCGCCACTTCAGGGGACGGGACTGAAGCTTTCTTT.

There are many counts of this clonotype. The chain carries TRBV7-9 and TRBJ1-1; D call uncertain. The germline V gene encodes CDR1 SEHNR and CDR2 FQNEAQ (reference sequence). Trimming took 5 bases from V and 2 from J, leaving 18 bases between them. This CDR3 is 16 amino acids long. CDR3 region: CASSLGDSRLNTEAFF. Here the CDR3 DNA reads TGTGCCAGCAGCCTCGGAGACTCTAGGCTAAACACTGAAGCTTTCTTT.

The rearrangement links TRBV7-9 to TRBJ2-7; TRBD1 might be the D (6 bases). This CDR3 comprises 15 residues. Trimming cost V 5 bases and J 5 bases, with 19 bases left between them. Germline V lookup: CDR1 SEHNR, CDR2 FQNEAQ (reference sequence). The CDR3 sequence: CASSTGQYGTNEQYF. The CDR3 nucleotides read TGTGCCAGCAGCACCGGTCAATACGGGACAAACGAGCAGTACTTC. Full variable domain (missing parts from reference TRBV7-9 and TRBJ2-7): DTGVSQNPRHKITKRGQNVTFRCDPISEHNRLYWYRQTLGQGPEFLTYFQNEAQLEKSRLLSDRFSAERPKGSFSTLEIQRTEQGDSAMYLCASSTGQYGTNEQYFGPGTRLTVT.

In this sample, this clonotype turned up a few times. V usage is TRBV7-9 and J usage is TRBJ2-1; 7 nucleotides agree with TRBD2. There are 17 residues in the CDR3. The V segment lost 0 bases and the J segment 0 bases; nucleotides outside the gene matches: 5. Germline lookup yields CDR1 SEHNR and CDR2 FQNEAQ (reference sequence). The CDR3 is CASSLAGGSSSYNEQFF. CDR3 nucleotide sequence: TGTGCCAGCAGCTTAGCGGGGGGGTCCAGCTCCTACAATGAGCAGTTCTTC.

The chain couples TRBV12-3 or TRBV12-4 to TRBJ2-3; D is unresolved. The CDR3 sequence is 14 residues long. The V and J ends lost 6 bases and 8 bases respectively, with 18 bases between them. The CDR3 region is CASSPLVTPRTQYF. The CDR3 DNA reads TGTGCCAGCAGCCCTCTTGTCACCCCGCGTACGCAGTATTTT.

There are many counts of this clonotype. This chain joins TRBV7-8 and TRBJ2-6; 7 bases match TRBD1. Germline V gene lookup returns CDR1 SGHVS and CDR2 FQNEAQ. The CDR3 has 16 residues. V lost 5 bases, J lost 2 bases, and 6 bases stayed unmatched. In nucleotides, the CDR3 is TGTGCCAGCAGCGCGATGACAGGGACTGGGGCCAACGTCCTGACTTTC. Translated: CASSAMTGTGANVLTF.

This clonotype has more than one count but fewer than ten. The chain is built from TRBV7-9 and TRBJ2-5; 8 nucleotides match TRBD1. This CDR3 is 14 amino acids long. V shed 3 bases and J 6 bases; nucleotides not matched to a gene: 6. Germline CDR1 is SEHNR and CDR2 is FQNEAQ (reference sequence). This CDR3 reads CASSLTGAGKTQYF. As DNA, the CDR3 is TGTGCCAGCAGCTTGACAGGGGCGGGAAAGACCCAGTACTTC. Variable domain in full (rest from reference TRBV7-9 and TRBJ2-5): DTGVSQNPRHKITKRGQNVTFRCDPISEHNRLYWYRQTLGQGPEFLTYFQNEAQLEKSRLLSDRFSAERPKGSFSTLEIQRTEQGDSAMYLCASSLTGAGKTQYFGPGTRLLVL.

This clonotype was seen ten or more times. The chain carries TRBV7-6 and TRBJ1-6; no definite D call. CDR1 is SGHVS, CDR2 FNYEAQ, per germline. The V gene lost 2 bases and the J gene lost 11 bases, with 7 bases spanning the gap. This CDR3 is 12 amino acids long. The CDR3 region has the DNA TGTGCCAGCAGCTTACCCGACGCACCCCTCCACTTT. This gives the protein CASSLPDAPLHF.

This clonotype has only one observation. The chain combines TRBV9 with TRBJ2-3, with 10 bases lining up with TRBD1. Germline CDR1 SGDLS, CDR2 YYNGEE. V trimming: 3 bases; J trimming: 1 base; junction bases outside the gene matches: 5. This CDR3 spans 16 amino acids. CDR3 in amino acids: CASSGDRGFGTDTQYF. The CDR3 coding sequence is TGTGCCAGCAGCGGGGACAGGGGTTTCGGCACAGATACGCAGTATTTT.

This clonotype has ten or more counts. The chain uses TRBV7-8 and TRBJ1-5; D is perhaps TRBD1 (6 bases). This CDR3 region has 17 residues. V lost 0 bases, J lost 5 bases, and 17 bases lay in between. Germline V gene data show CDR1 as SGHVS and CDR2 as FQNEAQ. In DNA form, the CDR3 reads TGTGCCAGCAGCTTAGCCCCGCGGGCAGGGGCTGATCAGCCCCAGCATTTT. Translated, it gives CASSLAPRAGADQPQHF.

This clonotype has ten or more counts. The chain recombines TRBV7-2 with TRBJ2-2; 12 positions match TRBD2. The CDR3 runs 19 residues. The germline CDR1 and CDR2 sequences are SGHTA and FQGNSA. V shed 0 bases and J 5 bases; nucleotides not matched to a gene: 10. CDR3 region: CASSLAPSGGAFRTGELFF. For the CDR3, the DNA is TGTGCCAGCAGCTTAGCCCCTAGCGGGGGGGCTTTTAGAACCGGGGAGCTGTTTTTT.